Listed here are 14 T cell receptor beta chains from one sample, sequenced in a study of beta chain features in type 1 diabetes. Study-wide results and caveats: The study found moderately but significantly shorter TCRB CDR3s in all four CD4+ subsets of Type 1 diabetes patients.

Their antigen targets remain unknown. The sequenced template was cDNA made from the entire isolated RNA. Sequenced by immunoSEQ multiplex PCR; TCRdb stores in-frame clones only, minus some. The sample lists under 850,000 clones, over 10% occurring once. The sequenced sample was naive CD4+ T cells from blood. Receptor source: a man in his late teens or twenties with type 1 diabetes.

The V call is TRBV29-1, the J call TRBJ1-4; D is ambiguous. The CDR3 spans 13 residues. The germline V and J ends were trimmed by 2 bases and 7 bases, with 11 bases remaining between them. In germline, CDR1 is SQVTM, CDR2 ANQGSEA. The CDR3 DNA reads as TGCAGCGTTGAATGGCGCCACGGTGAAAAACTGTTTTTT. It is translated as CSVEWRHGEKLFF.

This clone was recorded a few times. The gene calls are TRBV29-1 and TRBJ1-4; D call uncertain. The CDR3 covers 14 residues. Germline CDR1 SQVTM, CDR2 ANQGSEA. The germline V and J ends were trimmed by 3 bases and 10 bases, with 18 bases remaining between them. CDR3 DNA: TGCAGCGTTGAGTATTCGGTGACAACCGGAAAACTGTTTTTT. The encoded protein is CSVEYSVTTGKLFF.

The chain couples TRBV7-2 to TRBJ2-5; no clear D. Germline assignment: CDR1 SGHTA and CDR2 FQGNSA. The CDR3 is 14 amino acids. Trimming removed 0 bases from V and 5 bases from J, with 10 bases in between. This chain's CDR3 is CASSLAIPPETQYF. The CDR3 DNA is TGTGCCAGCAGCTTAGCGATACCGCCGGAGACCCAGTACTTC. The full variable domain, with the rest looked up from reference TRBV7-2 and TRBJ2-5, is GAGVSQSPSNKVTEKGKDVELRCDPISGHTALYWYRQSLGQGLEFLIYFQGNSAPDKSGLPSDRFSAERTGGSVSTLTIQRTQQEDSAVYLCASSLAIPPETQYFGPGTRLLVL.

This rearrangement joins TRBV30 to TRBJ1-1; D is undetermined. The germline gives CDR1 GTSNPN, CDR2 SVGIG (reference sequence). V lost 0 bases and J lost 11, with 13 bases in between. CDR3 size: 12 residues. The CDR3 here is CAWSVWGRWAFF. The CDR3 DNA reads as TGTGCCTGGAGTGTTTGGGGTCGGTGGGCTTTCTTT.

On this clone: This specimen includes other DNA sequences encoding the same CDR3. The chain employs TRBV20-1 and TRBJ1-2; D not certain. Trimming took off 3 bases at V and 7 bases at J, with 9 bases between the two ends. This CDR3 is built from 11 residues. Germline CDR1 DFQATT, CDR2 SNEGSKA (reference sequence). This CDR3 reads CSARGAGGYTF. The CDR3 coding sequence is TGCAGTGCTAGGGGCGCTGGTGGCTACACCTTC.

This clone came up a few times. The CDR3 DNA follows: TGCGCCAGCAGCCAAGGGCCAAGAGGACAGGGCATCTATGGCTACACCTTC. Encoded protein: CASSQGPRGQGIYGYTF. The chain carries TRBV4-1 and TRBJ1-2; TRBD1 aligns across 8 bases. Germline V gene sequence: CDR1 MGHRA, CDR2 YSYEKL. This CDR3 has 17 residues. V was clipped by 1 base and J by 4 bases; unmatched bases: 11.

The V call is TRBV18, the J call TRBJ2-7, with 10 bases that match TRBD2. CDR1 is KGHSH, CDR2 LQKENI, per germline. The CDR3 spans 16 residues. The trim removed 3 bases at V and 0 bases at J, leaving 5 bases unmatched. CDR3: CASSPGAGGLSYEQYF. The CDR3 bases are TGTGCCAGCTCACCGGGAGCGGGGGGGCTCTCCTACGAGCAGTACTTC.

This clone was seen only a few times. The V and J genes are TRBV7-2 and TRBJ1-5; D gene uncertain. Trimming removed 5 bases at V and 2 bases at J, with 16 bases between. The germline gives CDR1 SGHTA, CDR2 FQGNSA. The CDR3 contains 16 residues. The CDR3 DNA sequence: TGTGCCAGCAGCCCTCGACATCATGGAGGCAATCAGCCCCAGCATTTT. This encodes CASSPRHHGGNQPQHF.

The chain combines TRBV18 with TRBJ2-7; TRBD1 aligns across 10 bases. Trimming took 5 bases from V and 5 from J; bases not matched to a gene: 3. This CDR3 contains 13 residues. CDR1 is KGHSH, CDR2 LQKENI, per germline. The CDR3 loop reads CASSDRGRDEQYF. CDR3 DNA: TGTGCCAGCTCAGACAGGGGGCGAGACGAGCAGTACTTC.

Comment on this clone: The same CDR3 can be traced to other DNA sequences in this sample. V and J are TRBV30 and TRBJ1-5; tentative D call: TRBD1 (5 bases). The CDR3 totals 14 residues. V was cut by 1 base and J by 0 bases, with 7 bases left in between. Per germline, CDR1 GTSNPN and CDR2 SVGIG (reference sequence). The CDR3 DNA follows: TGTGCCTGGAGTGGGGGGGGTAGCAATCAGCCCCAGCATTTT. Its protein product is CAWSGGGSNQPQHF.

The V and J genes are TRBV10-3 and TRBJ2-3; 9 bases line up with TRBD2. The V and J ends lost 7 bases and 1 base, in that order; junction bases with no gene match: 6. The CDR3 runs to 15 residues. The germline V gene encodes CDR1 ENHRY and CDR2 SYGVKD. DNA of the CDR3: TGTGCCATCACCGGGGAGCGGGGGGGCACAGATACGCAGTATTTT. This translates into CAITGERGGTDTQYF.

V usage is TRBV5-1 and J usage is TRBJ1-1, with D uncertain. Germline CDR1 and CDR2: SGHRS and YFSETQ. V lost 2 bases to trimming and J lost 3 bases, with 8 bases between them. This CDR3 is built from 13 residues. CDR3 loop: CASSFGEDTEAFF. The CDR3 DNA reads as TGCGCCAGCAGCTTTGGGGAGGACACTGAAGCTTTCTTT. The variable domain in full, with the rest retrieved from reference TRBV5-1 and TRBJ1-1, is KAGVTQTPRYLIKTRGQQVTLSCSPISGHRSVSWYQQTPGQGLQFLFEYFSETQRNKGNFPGRFSGRQFSNSRSEMNVSTLELGDSALYLCASSFGEDTEAFFGQGTRLTVV.

The chain links TRBV25-1 to TRBJ1-3; D is unclear. From germline, CDR1 is MGHDK and CDR2 SYGVNS. The CDR3 contains 16 residues. The ends were cut back, 3 bases at V and 0 bases at J, with 12 bases in the middle. DNA of the CDR3: TGTGCCAGCAGTGATTCTGGGGAATTCTCTGGAAACACCATATATTTT. This gives the protein CASSDSGEFSGNTIYF.

This clone was seen more than once but under ten times. The J gene is TRBJ1-2, the V gene TRBV9, with 7 bases identical to TRBD1. V dropped 0 bases and J dropped 3; count of bases not matched to a gene: 5. CDR1 and CDR2 (germline): SGDLS, YYNGEE. CDR3 length: 15 amino acids. This CDR3 is CASSVDWTGYYGYTF. In DNA form, the CDR3 reads TGTGCCAGCAGCGTAGATTGGACAGGATACTATGGCTACACCTTC.